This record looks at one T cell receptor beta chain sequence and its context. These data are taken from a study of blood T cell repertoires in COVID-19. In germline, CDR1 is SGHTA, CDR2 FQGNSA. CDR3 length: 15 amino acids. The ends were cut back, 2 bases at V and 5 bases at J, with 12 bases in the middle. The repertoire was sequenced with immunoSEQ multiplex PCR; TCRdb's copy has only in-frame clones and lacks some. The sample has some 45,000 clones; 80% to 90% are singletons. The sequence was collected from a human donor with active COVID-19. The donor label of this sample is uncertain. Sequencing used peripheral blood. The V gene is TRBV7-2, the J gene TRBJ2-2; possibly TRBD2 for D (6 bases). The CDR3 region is CASSLIAAGTGELFF. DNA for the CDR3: TGTGCCAGCAGCTTAATAGCGGCGGGAACCGGGGAGCTGTTTTTT.